Below, 8 T cell receptor beta chains from the same sample are listed, as sequenced in a study of blood T cell repertoires in COVID-19. Assay: immunoSEQ multiplex PCR; the TCRdb copy retains only in-frame clones and omits some. The sample contains some 460,000 clones, roughly 85% of which appear only once. Sequencing used PBMCs or T cells enriched from blood (not recorded which). Every receptor here comes from a woman between 18 and 29 years old with acute COVID-19.

This sequence joins TRBV5-1 and TRBJ1-5; D perhaps matches TRBD1 (5 bases). Germline CDR1 SGHRS, CDR2 YFSETQ. With 0 bases removed from V and 4 bases from J, the gap between germline ends came to 8 bases. The CDR3 is 14 amino acids. The CDR3, as DNA: TGCGCCAGCAGCTTGGGGACAAATAATCAGCCCCAGCATTTT. It codes for CASSLGTNNQPQHF.

In its sample, this clone was seen once. The rearrangement uses TRBV10-1 and TRBJ2-3; 14 positions agree with TRBD2. This CDR3 spans 16 amino acids. V dropped 8 bases and J dropped 5; count of bases not matched to a gene: 9. Per the germline V gene, CDR1 is WNHNN and CDR2 is SYGVQD (reference sequence). CDR3: CASGAGLAGGIDTQYF. In nucleotides, the CDR3 is TGCGCCAGCGGGGCCGGACTAGCGGGAGGCATAGATACGCAGTATTTT.

This chain links TRBV5-8 with TRBJ1-3; no reliable D call. Germline values: CDR1 SGHTS, CDR2 YDEGEE. Trimming removed 2 bases at V and 4 bases at J, with 10 bases between. CDR3 length equals 14 residues. The CDR3 reads CASSFEVSGNTIYF. CDR3 nucleotides: TGTGCCAGCAGCTTTGAGGTCTCCGGAAACACCATATATTTT.

This clone was seen only a few times. The rearrangement uses TRBV5-4 and TRBJ1-1, with TRBD1 matching 11 bases. V dropped 3 bases and J dropped 0; count of bases not matched to a gene: 7. The CDR3 extends over 17 amino acids. The germline gives CDR1 SGHNT, CDR2 YYREEE (reference sequence). In DNA form, the CDR3 reads TGTGCCAGCAGCTGGAGGACAGGGGGCAAGATGAACACTGAAGCTTTCTTT. The encoded protein is CASSWRTGGKMNTEAFF. Full variable domain (rest looked up from reference TRBV5-4 and TRBJ1-1): ETGVTQSPTHLIKTRGQQVTLRCSSQSGHNTVSWYQQALGQGPQFIFQYYREEENGRGNFPPRFSGLQFPNYSSELNVNALELDDSALYLCASSWRTGGKMNTEAFFGQGTRLTVV.

The CDR3 is CASMVVAGGTGELFF. CDR3 nucleotides: TGCGCCAGCATGGTAGTAGCAGGGGGCACCGGGGAGCTGTTTTTT. The J gene is TRBJ2-2, the V gene TRBV5-1; 7 bases map to TRBD1. This CDR3 spans 15 amino acids. J gave up 4 bases and V 6 bases, and 9 bases lay outside the gene matches. The germline gives CDR1 SGHRS, CDR2 YFSETQ.

This sequence joins TRBV9 and TRBJ1-1; no firm D call. The CDR3 sequence is 14 residues long. V was trimmed by 4 bases and J by 0 bases, leaving 10 bases between them. Germline CDR1 and CDR2: SGDLS and YYNGEE. In DNA, the CDR3 is TGTGCCAGCAGCCCCGGGGTCGTGAACACTGAAGCTTTCTTT. Translation gives CASSPGVVNTEAFF. The whole variable domain, filled in from reference TRBV9 and TRBJ1-1, reads DSGVTQTPKHLITATGQRVTLRCSPRSGDLSVYWYQQSLDQGLQFLIQYYNGEERAKGNILERFSAQQFPDLHSELNLSSLELGDSALYFCASSPGVVNTEAFFGQGTRLTVV.

This chain uses TRBV9 with TRBJ2-3, with unresolved D. Germline V gene data show CDR1 as SGDLS and CDR2 as YYNGEE. The CDR3 is 14 amino acids. V was shortened by 0 bases and J by 5 bases, with 10 bases between the two germline ends. CDR3 loop: CASSVVLTGDTQYF. The DNA of the CDR3 is TGTGCCAGCAGCGTAGTTCTCACCGGAGATACGCAGTATTTT.

V is TRBV7-9 and J is TRBJ1-5, with D uncertain. With 3 bases removed from V and 7 bases from J, the gap between germline ends came to 7 bases. Germline CDR1 and CDR2: SEHNR and FQNEAQ (reference sequence). The CDR3 sequence is 12 residues long. CDR3 sequence: CASSFYSQPQHF. As DNA, the CDR3 is TGTGCCAGCAGCTTTTATAGCCAGCCCCAGCATTTT.